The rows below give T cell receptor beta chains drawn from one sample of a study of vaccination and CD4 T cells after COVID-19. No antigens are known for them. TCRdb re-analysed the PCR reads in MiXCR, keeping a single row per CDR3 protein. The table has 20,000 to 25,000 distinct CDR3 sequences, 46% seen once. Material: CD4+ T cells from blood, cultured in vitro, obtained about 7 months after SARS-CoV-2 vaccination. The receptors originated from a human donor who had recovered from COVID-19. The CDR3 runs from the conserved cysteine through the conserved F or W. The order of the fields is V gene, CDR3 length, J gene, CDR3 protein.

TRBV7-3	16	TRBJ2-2	CASSPRTSGATGELFF
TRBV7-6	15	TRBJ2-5	CASSLAGSGQETQYF
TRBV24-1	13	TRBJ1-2	CATSEDGNYGYTF
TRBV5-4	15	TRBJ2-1	CASSPTGTRNNEQFF
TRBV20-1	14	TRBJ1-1	CSAPKSLRSSEAFF
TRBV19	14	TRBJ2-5	CASSPTYSQETQYF
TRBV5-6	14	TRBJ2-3	CASSKGTSADTQYF
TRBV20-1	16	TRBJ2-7	CSAKSPLGQGAYEQYF
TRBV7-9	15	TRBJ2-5	CASSLGAGRGETQYF
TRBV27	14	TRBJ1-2	CASSPQTGGGGYTF
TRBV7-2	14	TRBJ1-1	CASSPLTGMTEAFF
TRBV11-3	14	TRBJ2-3	CASSLEASTDTQYF
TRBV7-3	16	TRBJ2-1	CASSHNRDGRINEQFF
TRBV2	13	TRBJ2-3	CASSPVVADTQYF
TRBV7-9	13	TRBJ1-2	CASSRGQNYGYTF
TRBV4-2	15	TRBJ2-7	CASSQLLAGGYEQYF
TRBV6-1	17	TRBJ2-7	CASSTASGRDSRYEQYF
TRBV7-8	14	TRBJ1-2	CASSRGGPNYGYTF
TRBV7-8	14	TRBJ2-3	CASSPAGQADTQYF
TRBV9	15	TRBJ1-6	CASSFTGLGGSPLHF
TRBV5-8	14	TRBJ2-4	CASSLDRGRDIQYF
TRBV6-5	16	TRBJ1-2	CASSYSRGADNYGYTF
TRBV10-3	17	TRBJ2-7	CAISARRAGRQGYEQYF
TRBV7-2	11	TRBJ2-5	CASSVVETQYF
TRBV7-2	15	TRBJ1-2	CASSLSDPRLDGYTF
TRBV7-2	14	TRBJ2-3	CASSSQEGADTQYF
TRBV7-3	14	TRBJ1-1	CASSLLGVDTEAFF
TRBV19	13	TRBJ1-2	CASWDRVSYGYTF
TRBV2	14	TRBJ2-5	CASRNRDRQETQYF
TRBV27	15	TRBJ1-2	CASSLVEGTLPDYTF
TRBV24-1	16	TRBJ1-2	CATSESNRGQHYGYTF
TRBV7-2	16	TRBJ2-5	CASSLVGQGLPETQYF
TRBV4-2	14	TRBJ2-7	CASSQGGGNYEQYF
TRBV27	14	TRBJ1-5	CASSPSGTWQPQHF
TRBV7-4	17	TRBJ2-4	CASSTWKGQVGGNIQYF
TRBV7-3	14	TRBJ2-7	CASSWTGGLSEQYF
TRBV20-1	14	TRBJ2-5	CSASYLVARETQYF
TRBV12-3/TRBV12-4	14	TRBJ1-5	CASSVQGGNQPQHF
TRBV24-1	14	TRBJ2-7	CATSDSGSSYEQYF
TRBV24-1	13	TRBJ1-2	CATSVGTFYGYTF
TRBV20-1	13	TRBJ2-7	CSASYGSSYEQYF
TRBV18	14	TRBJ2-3	CASSHNRAPDTQYF
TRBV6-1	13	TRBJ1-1	CASREGLYTEAFF
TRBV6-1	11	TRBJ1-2	CARTPWGCYTF
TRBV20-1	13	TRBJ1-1	CSASLAENTEAFF
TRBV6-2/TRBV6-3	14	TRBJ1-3	CASGEHSSLGTIYF
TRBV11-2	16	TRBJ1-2	CASSGLRSGQGQGYTF